Listed below are T cell receptor beta chains from one sample, sequenced in a study of T and B cells in COVID-19 patients. TCRdb called the multiplex PCR reads again in MiXCR, with one record for every CDR3 protein. The profile shows some 14,000 distinct CDR3 sequences, under 30% of them singletons. Sample: blood. These receptors originate from a human donor who had recovered from COVID-19. CDR3s include the opening cysteine and the closing phenylalanine or tryptophan. A D gene is named only where the DNA matches it firmly. Size tells how often a clone was seen (once, few, many) or the class of an expanded clone, and some rows leave it out.

j_call: TRBJ2-1; clone_size: -; cdr3_length: 16; v_call: TRBV6-5; d_call: TRBD2; cdr3_nt: TGTGCCAGCAGCGTACTAGCGGGGGGCGAGTACAATGAGCAGTTCTTC; cdr3_aa: CASSVLAGGEYNEQFF
j_call: TRBJ1-5; clone_size: once; cdr3_length: 13; v_call: TRBV6-6; d_call: TRBD1; cdr3_nt: TGTGCCAGCAGCGGGACAGCCAATCAGCCCCAGCATTTT; cdr3_aa: CASSGTANQPQHF
j_call: TRBJ2-7; clone_size: many; cdr3_length: 17; v_call: TRBV5-5; d_call: TRBD2; cdr3_nt: TGTGCCAGCAGCTCGGCGCTGATAGCGGGGGCTTCCTACGAGCAGTACTTC; cdr3_aa: CASSSALIAGASYEQYF
j_call: TRBJ2-7; clone_size: medium-sized; cdr3_length: 14; v_call: TRBV29-1; d_call: -; cdr3_nt: TGCAGCGTTGGGGTACAGGTTTCCGGCTACGAGCAGTACTTC; cdr3_aa: CSVGVQVSGYEQYF
j_call: TRBJ1-2; clone_size: many; cdr3_length: 12; v_call: TRBV19; d_call: -; cdr3_nt: TGTGCTACCGGGGAAACTAACTATGGCTACACCTTC; cdr3_aa: CATGETNYGYTF
j_call: TRBJ2-2; clone_size: medium-sized; cdr3_length: 15; v_call: TRBV29-1; d_call: TRBD2; cdr3_nt: TGCAGCGTTGAAAAGCCTAGCGGGAACACCGGGGAGCTGTTTTTT; cdr3_aa: CSVEKPSGNTGELFF
j_call: TRBJ2-1; clone_size: many; cdr3_length: 13; v_call: TRBV6-5; d_call: TRBD2; cdr3_nt: TGTGCCAGCACGGAGCGGGGGTACAATGAGCAGTTCTTC; cdr3_aa: CASTERGYNEQFF
j_call: TRBJ2-1; clone_size: -; cdr3_length: 16; v_call: TRBV18; d_call: -; cdr3_nt: TGTGCCAGCTCACCACGAACGGCGCCCAGGGACAATGAGCAGTTCTTC; cdr3_aa: CASSPRTAPRDNEQFF
j_call: TRBJ2-1; clone_size: medium-sized; cdr3_length: 15; v_call: TRBV30; d_call: -; cdr3_nt: TGTGCCTGGAAGGCTGGAGCAAGAGCCTACAATGAGCAGTTCTTC; cdr3_aa: CAWKAGARAYNEQFF
j_call: TRBJ2-1; clone_size: few; cdr3_length: 15; v_call: TRBV6-2/TRBV6-3; d_call: TRBD2; cdr3_nt: TGTGCCAGCATCTTAGTGGGGCCCGGGGGGGGTGAGCAGTTCTTC; cdr3_aa: CASILVGPGGGEQFF
j_call: TRBJ1-6; clone_size: few; cdr3_length: 14; v_call: TRBV6-1; d_call: -; cdr3_nt: TGTGCCAGCAGCGGGACACCGTTGGGATCACCCCTCCACTTT; cdr3_aa: CASSGTPLGSPLHF
j_call: TRBJ2-1; clone_size: -; cdr3_length: 15; v_call: TRBV6-2/TRBV6-3; d_call: -; cdr3_nt: TGTTCCAGCAGTGTTTACGGGGCGTCCTACAATGAGCAGTTCTTC; cdr3_aa: CSSSVYGASYNEQFF
j_call: TRBJ2-7; clone_size: medium-sized; cdr3_length: 15; v_call: TRBV19; d_call: TRBD2; cdr3_nt: TGTGCCAGTAATAAGCGGGAGGGCCTCCTCTACGAGCAGTACTTC; cdr3_aa: CASNKREGLLYEQYF
j_call: TRBJ2-3; clone_size: -; cdr3_length: 13; v_call: TRBV7-2; d_call: -; cdr3_nt: TGTGCCAGCGCGGCAGCTAGCACAGATACGCAGTATTTT; cdr3_aa: CASAAASTDTQYF
j_call: TRBJ2-1; clone_size: many; cdr3_length: 12; v_call: TRBV6-2/TRBV6-3; d_call: TRBD1; cdr3_nt: TGTGCCAGCAGGACAGGGCTGAATGAGCAGTTCTTC; cdr3_aa: CASRTGLNEQFF
j_call: TRBJ2-1; clone_size: -; cdr3_length: 13; v_call: TRBV19; d_call: TRBD2; cdr3_nt: TGTGCCAGTAGCCGGGGGGGGCCCTATGAGCAGTTCTTC; cdr3_aa: CASSRGGPYEQFF
j_call: TRBJ2-7; clone_size: few; cdr3_length: 12; v_call: TRBV6-4; d_call: -; cdr3_nt: TGTGCCAGCAGTGACGGGACTGGCGAGCAGTACTTC; cdr3_aa: CASSDGTGEQYF
j_call: TRBJ2-7; clone_size: -; cdr3_length: 14; v_call: TRBV5-5; d_call: TRBD2; cdr3_nt: TGCGCCAGCAGCTGGAGCGGGAGCTCCTACGAGCAGTACTTC; cdr3_aa: CASSWSGSSYEQYF
j_call: TRBJ1-4; clone_size: medium-sized; cdr3_length: 15; v_call: TRBV19; d_call: TRBD1; cdr3_nt: TGTGCCAGTAGCTATGCACAGGGGGCAGGGGAAAAACTGTTTTTT; cdr3_aa: CASSYAQGAGEKLFF
j_call: TRBJ2-5; clone_size: -; cdr3_length: 13; v_call: TRBV6-1; d_call: TRBD1; cdr3_nt: TGTGCCAGCAGTGACAGGGGGCGAGAGACCCAGTACTTC; cdr3_aa: CASSDRGRETQYF
j_call: TRBJ2-7; clone_size: medium-sized; cdr3_length: 12; v_call: TRBV6-5; d_call: -; cdr3_nt: TGTGCCAGCAGTCGCAGGGACGACGAGCAGTACTTC; cdr3_aa: CASSRRDDEQYF
j_call: TRBJ2-1; clone_size: -; cdr3_length: 16; v_call: TRBV7-2; d_call: TRBD1; cdr3_nt: TGTGCCAGCAGCTTCCGAGGGGACAGGGTTATTTCTGAGCAGTTCTTC; cdr3_aa: CASSFRGDRVISEQFF
j_call: TRBJ2-5; clone_size: many; cdr3_length: 18; v_call: TRBV27; d_call: TRBD1; cdr3_nt: TGTGCCAGCAGTCTAAAGGGGACAGGGGTGGGAGTTACGGAGACCCAGTACTTC; cdr3_aa: CASSLKGTGVGVTETQYF
j_call: TRBJ2-7; clone_size: few; cdr3_length: 13; v_call: TRBV6-2/TRBV6-3; d_call: -; cdr3_nt: TGTGCCAGCAGTTTAGAGTATTCCTACGAGCAGTACTTC; cdr3_aa: CASSLEYSYEQYF
j_call: TRBJ1-1; clone_size: -; cdr3_length: 13; v_call: TRBV13; d_call: -; cdr3_nt: TGTGCCAGCAGCCTTCAGGGATTAGCTGAAGCTTTCTTT; cdr3_aa: CASSLQGLAEAFF
j_call: TRBJ2-3; clone_size: -; cdr3_length: 15; v_call: TRBV6-5; d_call: -; cdr3_nt: TGTGCCAGCACCCTACGGGGCCGGGGCACAGATACGCAGTATTTT; cdr3_aa: CASTLRGRGTDTQYF
j_call: TRBJ1-2; clone_size: -; cdr3_length: 14; v_call: TRBV6-1; d_call: -; cdr3_nt: TGTGCCAGCAGTGAAGCGAGGAGTAGTGATGACTACACCTTC; cdr3_aa: CASSEARSSDDYTF
j_call: TRBJ1-6; clone_size: many; cdr3_length: 17; v_call: TRBV30; d_call: TRBD1; cdr3_nt: TGTGCCTGGTCCGACAGGGACTGGTACCACCTTAATTCACCCCTCCACTTT; cdr3_aa: CAWSDRDWYHLNSPLHF
j_call: TRBJ1-2; clone_size: once; cdr3_length: 12; v_call: TRBV10-3; d_call: -; cdr3_nt: TGTGCCATCAGTCAGCAGAGGGAGGGCTACACCTTC; cdr3_aa: CAISQQREGYTF
j_call: TRBJ2-2; clone_size: medium-sized; cdr3_length: 20; v_call: TRBV27; d_call: TRBD2; cdr3_nt: TGTGCCAGCAGTGCCCCAAGTCTCCCTTGGCTAGCGGGAGGAGCCGGGGAGCTGTTTTTT; cdr3_aa: CASSAPSLPWLAGGAGELFF
j_call: TRBJ2-1; clone_size: medium-sized; cdr3_length: 16; v_call: TRBV19; d_call: -; cdr3_nt: TGTGCCAGTAGTCTAGCGACCCGTAGCTCCTACAATGAGCAGTTCTTC; cdr3_aa: CASSLATRSSYNEQFF
j_call: TRBJ2-7; clone_size: -; cdr3_length: 12; v_call: TRBV6-5; d_call: -; cdr3_nt: TGTGCCAGCGGCCTAACTTCCTACGAGCAGTACTTC; cdr3_aa: CASGLTSYEQYF
j_call: TRBJ1-5; clone_size: few; cdr3_length: 15; v_call: TRBV12-3/TRBV12-4; d_call: -; cdr3_nt: TGTGCCAGCAGTTTAGGGGGGGAGTTTCGTCAGCCCCAGCATTTT; cdr3_aa: CASSLGGEFRQPQHF
j_call: TRBJ2-3; clone_size: many; cdr3_length: 14; v_call: TRBV6-5; d_call: -; cdr3_nt: TGTGCCAGCAGCCGGGACGGCTTCACAGATACGCAGTATTTT; cdr3_aa: CASSRDGFTDTQYF
j_call: TRBJ2-5; clone_size: -; cdr3_length: 11; v_call: TRBV10-3; d_call: -; cdr3_nt: TGTGCCATCGGGCAGCAAGAGACCCAGTACTTC; cdr3_aa: CAIGQQETQYF
j_call: TRBJ2-1; clone_size: medium-sized; cdr3_length: 16; v_call: TRBV15; d_call: -; cdr3_nt: TGTGCCACCAGCAGAGGAGCCCTAATCGGCTACAATGAGCAGTTCTTC; cdr3_aa: CATSRGALIGYNEQFF
j_call: TRBJ1-1; clone_size: few; cdr3_length: 11; v_call: TRBV6-2/TRBV6-3; d_call: -; cdr3_nt: TGTGCCAGCAGTTACGGGTCTGAAGCTTTCTTT; cdr3_aa: CASSYGSEAFF
j_call: TRBJ1-5; clone_size: -; cdr3_length: 14; v_call: TRBV20-1; d_call: -; cdr3_nt: TGCAGTGCTAGAGGAAGTGACAGGATGCAGCCCCAGCATTTT; cdr3_aa: CSARGSDRMQPQHF
j_call: TRBJ2-3; clone_size: medium-sized; cdr3_length: 15; v_call: TRBV19; d_call: TRBD2; cdr3_nt: TGTGCCAGTATCGACGGGGGGGCCGGTGGAGATACGCAGTATTTT; cdr3_aa: CASIDGGAGGDTQYF
j_call: TRBJ1-5; clone_size: -; cdr3_length: 14; v_call: TRBV5-6; d_call: TRBD1; cdr3_nt: TGTGCCAGCAGCCGGGACAGGGGGATTCAGCCCCAGCATTTT; cdr3_aa: CASSRDRGIQPQHF
j_call: TRBJ2-7; clone_size: -; cdr3_length: 17; v_call: TRBV6-1; d_call: TRBD1; cdr3_nt: TGTGCCAGCAGCCAAGTTCAGGCCGGGACAGGGGGCCACGAGCAGTACTTC; cdr3_aa: CASSQVQAGTGGHEQYF
j_call: TRBJ1-2; clone_size: many; cdr3_length: 17; v_call: TRBV12-3/TRBV12-4; d_call: -; cdr3_nt: TGTGCCAGCAGTTTTATCGTAACAGCCAAATCTAACTATGGCTACACCTTC; cdr3_aa: CASSFIVTAKSNYGYTF
j_call: TRBJ2-1; clone_size: medium-sized; cdr3_length: 11; v_call: TRBV27; d_call: -; cdr3_nt: TGTGCCAGCAGTTTATGTAATGAGCAGTTCTTC; cdr3_aa: CASSLCNEQFF
j_call: TRBJ1-1; clone_size: -; cdr3_length: 14; v_call: TRBV29-1; d_call: -; cdr3_nt: TGCAGCGTCATTTTATCGGGCCGCCAGGCTGAAGCTTTCTTT; cdr3_aa: CSVILSGRQAEAFF